The entry below describes one T cell receptor beta chain. The antigen is unknown. Profiling of TCR beta VDJ combinations and CDR3 sequences used genomic DNA as template. From the reads, TCRdb called clonotypes with MiXCR, one entry per CDR3 protein. The sample lists some 190,000 distinct CDR3 sequences, approximately 46% occurring once. These data belong to a study of CD8+CD57+ T cells in acquired aplastic anemia. Study context: Isolated CD4+ and CD8+ cells, once sorted, yielded DNA averaging around 3 ug. Reads per healthy sample averaged approximately 9.9 million (CD4+) and 11.0 million (CD8+).

Germline values: CDR1 SNHLY, CDR2 FYNNEI. This CDR3 is 14 amino acids long. The V gene lost 8 bases and the J gene lost 2 bases, with 13 bases spanning the gap. Study observations and caveats: Between patients and controls, about 31 CD8+ CDR3 sequences were found in common. A significant difference in CD8+ Simpson's diversity between patients and controls was not found.

The clonotype was recovered from a human donor in good health. This chain uses TRBV2 with TRBJ1-5; D is ambiguous. Sample: sorted CD4+, CD8+, or CD8+CD57+ T cells (not recorded which) from PBMCs. CDR3 nucleotide sequence: TGTGCCAGCGCCCCAGACGGACGCAATCAGCCCCAGCATTTT. This encodes CASAPDGRNQPQHF.